This is a list of T cell receptor beta chains from one sample in a study of shared clonotypes between healthy human individuals. Assay: immunoSEQ multiplex PCR; the TCRdb copy retains only in-frame clones and omits some. The sample includes 2 million to 3 million clones, over 85% of them seen just once. Input material: naive CD4+ T cells from PBMCs. The receptors originated from a man younger than 35 in good health. Some clones in this sample may be carry-over from other donors' samples. CDR3s include the opening cysteine and the closing phenylalanine or tryptophan. D genes are given only for firm matches. Clone size appears in some rows only: once, few, many, or a class for an expanded clone.

V	size	J	D	CDR3	DNA
TRBV28	.	TRBJ2-3	.	CASRADLTDTQYF	TGTGCCAGCAGGGCAGACCTCACAGATACGCAGTATTTT
TRBV7-2	.	TRBJ2-5	TRBD2	CASSLSSGKYQETQYF	TGTGCCAGCAGCTTATCTAGCGGAAAGTACCAAGAGACCCAGTACTTC
TRBV29-1	few	TRBJ1-1	.	CSVVGYETEAFF	TGCAGCGTTGTAGGGTACGAGACTGAAGCTTTCTTT
TRBV5-1	.	TRBJ2-7	.	CASSTSGDEQYF	TGCGCCAGCAGCACCTCTGGAGACGAGCAGTACTTC
TRBV7-3	.	TRBJ2-1	TRBD2	CASSLLPSGDEQFF	TGTGCCAGCAGCTTATTACCTAGCGGCGATGAGCAGTTCTTC
TRBV5-1	.	TRBJ1-4	TRBD1	CASSPHYQGAREKLFF	TGCGCCAGCAGCCCACATTACCAGGGGGCGCGTGAAAAACTGTTTTTT
TRBV6-1	.	TRBJ2-7	TRBD1	CASKGQGPLYEQYF	TGTGCCAGCAAAGGACAGGGACCCCTCTACGAGCAGTACTTC
TRBV7-2	.	TRBJ2-7	.	CASRGGETYEQYF	TGTGCCAGCAGAGGGGGGGAGACCTACGAGCAGTACTTC
TRBV28	.	TRBJ1-3	TRBD1	CASSLLQGRDGNTIYF	TGTGCCAGCAGTCTACTACAGGGGAGGGATGGAAACACCATATATTTT
TRBV18	.	TRBJ1-5	TRBD1	CASSPGQGTRDQPQHF	TGTGCCAGCTCACCGGGACAGGGAACGAGGGATCAGCCCCAGCATTTT
TRBV7-7	.	TRBJ2-1	.	CASSLGGGTEQFF	TGTGCCAGCAGCTTAGGGGGGGGCACTGAGCAGTTCTTC
TRBV10-3	once	TRBJ1-5	.	CAISEQGGNQPQHF	TGTGCCATCAGTGAACAGGGAGGCAATCAGCCCCAGCATTTT
TRBV19	once	TRBJ2-7	.	CASSRDTLEQYF	TGTGCCAGTAGTAGGGACACCTTGGAGCAGTACTTC
TRBV4-3	.	TRBJ2-2	.	CASSSWYGRGERGGELFF	TGCGCCAGCAGCTCATGGTATGGGCGGGGCGAACGAGGCGGGGAGCTGTTTTTT
TRBV29-1	.	TRBJ2-3	.	CSVRTQGGVDTQYF	TGCAGCGTCCGGACCCAGGGTGGGGTAGATACGCAGTATTTT
TRBV12-5	.	TRBJ2-3	.	CASGGTGSTDTQYF	TGTGCTAGTGGGGGGACGGGGAGCACAGATACGCAGTATTTT
TRBV10-3	.	TRBJ2-1	TRBD2	CAIRTSGTYNEQFF	TGTGCCATCAGGACTAGCGGAACATACAATGAGCAGTTCTTC
TRBV27	.	TRBJ2-1	TRBD2	CASSSGLAGLSNYNEQFF	TGTGCCAGCAGTTCGGGACTAGCGGGACTCTCCAACTACAATGAGCAGTTCTTC